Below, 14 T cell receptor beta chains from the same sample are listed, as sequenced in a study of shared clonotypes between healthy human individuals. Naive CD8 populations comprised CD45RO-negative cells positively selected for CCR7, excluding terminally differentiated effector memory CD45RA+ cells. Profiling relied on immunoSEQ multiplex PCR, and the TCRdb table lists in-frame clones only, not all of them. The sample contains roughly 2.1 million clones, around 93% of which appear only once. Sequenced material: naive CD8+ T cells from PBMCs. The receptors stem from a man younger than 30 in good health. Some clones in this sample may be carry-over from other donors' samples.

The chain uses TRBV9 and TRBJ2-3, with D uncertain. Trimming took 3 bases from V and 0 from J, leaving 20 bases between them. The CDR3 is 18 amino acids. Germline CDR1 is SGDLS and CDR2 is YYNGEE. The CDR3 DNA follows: TGTGCCAGCAGCGAGGGATTAATACTGACGACTAGCACAGATACGCAGTATTTT. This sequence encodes CASSEGLILTTSTDTQYF.

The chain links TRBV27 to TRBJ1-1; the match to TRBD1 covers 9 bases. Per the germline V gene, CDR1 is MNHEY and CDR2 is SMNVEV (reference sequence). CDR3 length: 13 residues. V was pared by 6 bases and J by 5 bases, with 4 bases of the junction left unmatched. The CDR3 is CASSRQGGTEAFF. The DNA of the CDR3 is TGTGCCAGCAGCCGACAGGGGGGGACTGAAGCTTTCTTT.

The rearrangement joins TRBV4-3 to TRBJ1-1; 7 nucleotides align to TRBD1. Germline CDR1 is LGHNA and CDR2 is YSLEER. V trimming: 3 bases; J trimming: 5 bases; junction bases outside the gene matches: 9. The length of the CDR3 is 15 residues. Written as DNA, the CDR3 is TGCGCCAGCAGCCAGGACGTCTCACAGGGGACTGAAGCTTTCTTT. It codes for CASSQDVSQGTEAFF.

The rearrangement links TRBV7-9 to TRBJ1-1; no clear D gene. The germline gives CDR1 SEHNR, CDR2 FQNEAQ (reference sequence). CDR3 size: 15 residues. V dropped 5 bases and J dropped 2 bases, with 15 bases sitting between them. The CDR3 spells CASSIMTQVNTEAFF. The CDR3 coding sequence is TGTGCCAGCAGCATTATGACCCAAGTAAACACTGAAGCTTTCTTT.

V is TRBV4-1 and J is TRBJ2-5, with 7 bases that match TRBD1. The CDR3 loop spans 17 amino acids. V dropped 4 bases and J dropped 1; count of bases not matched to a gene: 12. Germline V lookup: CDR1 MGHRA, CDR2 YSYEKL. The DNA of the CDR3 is TGCGCCAGCAGCCCCGCCCCGGGACAGATAGTCCAAGAGACCCAGTACTTC. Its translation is CASSPAPGQIVQETQYF.

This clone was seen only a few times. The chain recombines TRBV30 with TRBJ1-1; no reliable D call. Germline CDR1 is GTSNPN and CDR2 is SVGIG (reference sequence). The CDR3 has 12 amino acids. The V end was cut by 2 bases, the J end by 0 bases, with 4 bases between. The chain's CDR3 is CAWSILNTEAFF. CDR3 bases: TGTGCCTGGAGTATCTTGAACACTGAAGCTTTCTTT.

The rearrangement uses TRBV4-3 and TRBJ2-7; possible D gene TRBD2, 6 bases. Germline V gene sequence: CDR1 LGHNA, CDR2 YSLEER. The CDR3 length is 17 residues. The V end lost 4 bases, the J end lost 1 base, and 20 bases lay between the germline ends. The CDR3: CASSLSWGGTASYEQYF. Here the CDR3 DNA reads TGCGCCAGCAGCCTATCCTGGGGCGGGACGGCTTCCTACGAGCAGTACTTC.

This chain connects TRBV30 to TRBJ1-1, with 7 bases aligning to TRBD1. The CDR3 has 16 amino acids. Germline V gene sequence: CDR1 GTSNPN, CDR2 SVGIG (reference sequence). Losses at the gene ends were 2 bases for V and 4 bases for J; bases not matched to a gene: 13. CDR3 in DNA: TGTGCCTGGAGTCTTCTCGGACAGGTACGAGGCACTGAAGCTTTCTTT. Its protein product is CAWSLLGQVRGTEAFF.

The CDR3 spells CASTIRGQRNEKLFF. CDR3 DNA sequence: TGTGCCAGCACAATCCGGGGACAGAGAAATGAAAAACTGTTTTTT. The chain couples TRBV21-1 to TRBJ1-4; the D call in the table, TRBD1, was not verified against the DNA. TRBV21-1 is noted as a pseudogene. CDR3 length: 15 amino acids.

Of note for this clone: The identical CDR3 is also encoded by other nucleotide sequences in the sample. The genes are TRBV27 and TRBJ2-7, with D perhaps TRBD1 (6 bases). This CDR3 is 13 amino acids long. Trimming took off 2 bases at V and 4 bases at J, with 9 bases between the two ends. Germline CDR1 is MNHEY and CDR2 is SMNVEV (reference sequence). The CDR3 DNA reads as TGTGCCAGCAGTTTAGAAGGGGGTTACGAGCAGTACTTC. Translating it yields CASSLEGGYEQYF.

The CDR3 spells CASGITGELFF. CDR3 coding DNA: TGTGCCAGCGGAATCACCGGGGAGCTGTTTTTT. This sequence joins TRBV25-1 and TRBJ2-2; unclear D gene. V was clipped by 8 bases and J by 4 bases, with 5 bases between them. Germline assignment: CDR1 MGHDK and CDR2 SYGVNS. The CDR3 runs to 11 residues.

The CDR3: CASRDGLASTDTQYF. DNA for the CDR3: TGTGCCAGCAGGGATGGACTAGCGAGCACAGATACGCAGTATTTT. The V and J genes are TRBV5-4 and TRBJ2-3; 9 positions match TRBD2. The germline V gene has CDR1 SGHNT and CDR2 YYREEE (reference sequence). The length of the CDR3 is 15 residues. J lost 0 bases, V lost 5 bases, and 4 bases had no gene match.

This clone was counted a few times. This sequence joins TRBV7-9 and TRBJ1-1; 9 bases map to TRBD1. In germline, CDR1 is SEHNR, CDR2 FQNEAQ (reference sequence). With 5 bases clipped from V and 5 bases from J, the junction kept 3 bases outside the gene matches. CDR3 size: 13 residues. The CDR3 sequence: CASSKDRGTEAFF. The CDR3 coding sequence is TGTGCCAGCAGCAAGGACAGGGGAACTGAAGCTTTCTTT.

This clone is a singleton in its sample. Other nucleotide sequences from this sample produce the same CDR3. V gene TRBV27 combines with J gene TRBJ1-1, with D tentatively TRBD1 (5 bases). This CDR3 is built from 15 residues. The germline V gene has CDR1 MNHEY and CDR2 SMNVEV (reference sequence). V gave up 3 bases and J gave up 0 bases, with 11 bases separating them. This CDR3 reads CASSLGRDLNTEAFF. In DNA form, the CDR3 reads TGTGCCAGCAGTTTGGGCAGGGACCTGAACACTGAAGCTTTCTTT.